This T cell receptor beta chain stems from a study of T cell clones after liver transplantation. Assay: immunoSEQ multiplex PCR; the TCRdb copy retains only in-frame clones and omits some. The data hold roughly 70,000 clones, with more than 90% observed a single time. The germline CDR1 and CDR2 sequences are KGHSY and FQNENV. Trimming removed 4 bases from V and 5 bases from J, with 27 bases in between. The CDR3 has 18 amino acids. The sequencing used CD4+ T cells from blood, collected before liver transplant. This sequence originates from a human donor who received a liver transplant. The chain couples TRBV16 to TRBJ2-7; D might be TRBD1 or TRBD2, each matching 5 bases. CDR3 nucleotide sequence: TGTGCCAGCAGCCTGGCAGGGACCACGGCTAGGAGTGAGCACGAGCAGTACTTC. This translates into CASSLAGTTARSEHEQYF.